This T cell receptor (beta chain) derives from a study of blood T cell repertoires in COVID-19. Overall study: Samples of COVID-19 (acute and convalescent) were obtained from the United States, Italy and Spain. PBMCs, B-cell-depleted T cells, or T cells were the source of the cDNA or gDNA that made up the material.

Trimming stripped 3 bases from V and 5 bases from J, with 7 bases between. CDR1 is SNHLY, CDR2 FYNNEI, per germline. The CDR3 loop spans 13 amino acids. Authors' data handling: From reference gene primer amplification, estimates of nucleated cell counts were derived. The assay was immunoSEQ multiplex PCR, and TCRdb's table has in-frame clones only and misses some. V and J calls and clone size follow that table, whereas D and trimming were derived from the DNA. The sample includes 150,000 to 180,000 clones, approximately 73% seen only once; the top ten take 3.5% to 4.5%. Only a few counts were recorded for this clone.

This clonotype originated in a woman aged 80 or over with acute or convalescent COVID-19. The specimen sequenced was peripheral blood. The J gene is TRBJ2-2, the V gene TRBV2; D gene uncertain. CDR3 DNA sequence: TGTGCCAGCAGTGACCAAGAGACCGGGGAGCTGTTTTTT. Translated, it gives CASSDQETGELFF.